Sequencing of this TCR beta chain was carried out in a study of identical twins. General study points: Memory repertoires showed no such pattern, whereas abundant cord blood beta clonotypes carried fewer insertions.

In the case of this clonotype: What it recognizes is unknown.

From germline, CDR1 is LNHDA and CDR2 SQIVND (reference sequence). There are 12 residues in the CDR3. V lost 7 bases and J lost 1, with 7 bases in between. Through template switching, a universal primer site was introduced, and the cDNA contained unique molecular identifiers. Using its own MiXCR run on the 5' RACE reads, TCRdb lists one record per CDR3 protein. The sample lists approximately 210,000 distinct CDR3 sequences; around a sixth were seen once. Only healthy Caucasians were included as donors. Separately, the same data were catalogued under a study of T cells expressing NK-cell markers.

The sequenced material came from CD8+ T cells sorted from blood. This clonotype was obtained from a woman between 18 and 30 years old in good health. The rearrangement joins TRBV19 to TRBJ1-1, with D perhaps TRBD1 (5 bases). The CDR3 nucleotides read TGTGCCAGTATTCAGGGGAACACTGAAGCTTTCTTT. Its protein is CASIQGNTEAFF.